The next 13 T cell receptor beta chains were all read from a single sample in a study of blood T cells in healthy people across ages. With a J-beta primer mix and a sample-barcoded 5' primer, a second PCR ran 7 to 11 cycles. Via MiXCR, TCRdb re-called the 5' RACE reads, giving one row per CDR3 protein. Of 900,000 to 950,000 distinct CDR3 sequences in the sample, 25% to 30% are singletons; the top ten hold roughly 10%. The same sample was also studied in work on T cells of mothers and their children.

The sample was blood. The receptors come from a woman in her thirties or forties in good health.

This chain connects TRBV7-2 to TRBJ1-2, with 7 positions matching TRBD1. Germline values: CDR1 SGHTA, CDR2 FQGNSA. V lost 3 bases and J lost 3; bases outside the gene matches: 4. The CDR3 is 14 residues long. The CDR3 bases are TGTGCCAGCAGCTTGCACGGGACAGACTATGGCTACACCTTC. It is translated as CASSLHGTDYGYTF.

There are many counts of this clonotype. This chain connects TRBV28 to TRBJ2-3, with D possibly matching TRBD2 (6 bases). The ends were cut back, 7 bases at V and 5 bases at J, with 19 bases in the middle. There are 15 residues in the CDR3. CDR1 is MDHEN and CDR2 is SYDVKM in the germline V gene. CDR3 loop: CASNELSGGKDTQYF. In nucleotides, the CDR3 is TGTGCCAGCAACGAACTTTCTGGAGGGAAAGATACGCAGTATTTT.

The genes are TRBV20-1 and TRBJ2-2; D call uncertain. V shed 5 bases and J shed 2 bases, with 6 bases lying between them. The CDR3 loop spans 12 amino acids. From germline, CDR1 is DFQATT and CDR2 SNEGSKA (reference sequence). The CDR3 DNA follows: TGCAGTGCTGAGAATAACACCGGGGAGCTGTTTTTT. Translating it yields CSAENNTGELFF.

This sequence joins TRBV7-9 and TRBJ2-1; 11 nucleotides match TRBD1. The CDR3 has 16 amino acids. Germline values: CDR1 SEHNR, CDR2 FQNEAQ (reference sequence). Losses at the gene ends were 4 bases for V and 6 bases for J; bases not matched to a gene: 8. The CDR3, as DNA: TGTGCCAGCAGCTCGCCGGGACAGGGGGTCGTCAATGAGCAGTTCTTC. Protein product: CASSSPGQGVVNEQFF.

This clonotype was seen a few times. The chain has TRBV7-8 and TRBJ2-1; 7 bases align to TRBD2. This CDR3 is built from 16 residues. Trimming at V came to 8 bases and at J to 0 bases, leaving 10 bases not matched to a gene. Per germline, CDR1 SGHVS and CDR2 FQNEAQ. The CDR3 DNA reads TGTGCCAGCTCCTCTCCCCTAGCGGTCTCCTACAATGAGCAGTTCTTC. As protein: CASSSPLAVSYNEQFF.

In the case of this clonotype: A much bigger clone sits one base away, suggesting this may be a read error. CDR3 sequence reads: CTSSLDPASYGYTF. CDR3 DNA sequence: TGTACCAGCAGCTTAGACCCAGCGAGCTATGGCTACACCTTC. The chain joins TRBV7-9 to TRBJ1-2, with no clear D. This CDR3 is 14 amino acids long. The germline gives CDR1 SEHNR, CDR2 FQNEAQ (reference sequence).

This clonotype has at least ten counts. This chain links TRBV20-1 with TRBJ1-6; no firm D call. The CDR3 totals 13 residues. The V end lost 0 bases, the J end lost 8 bases, and 8 bases lay between the germline ends. Germline V gives CDR1 DFQATT, CDR2 SNEGSKA (reference sequence). CDR3 loop: CSAREPPYSPLHF. CDR3 nucleotides: TGCAGTGCTAGAGAACCACCATATTCACCCCTCCACTTT.

This chain links TRBV12-3 or TRBV12-4 with TRBJ1-5, with unresolved D. The CDR3 is 16 residues long. Trimming left V 6 bases short and J 1 base short, with 16 bases between. This chain's CDR3 is CASSSKLSQSNQPQHF. CDR3 bases: TGTGCCAGCAGCTCTAAATTGTCTCAGAGCAATCAGCCCCAGCATTTT.

This sequence joins TRBV6-5 and TRBJ2-7; 11 nucleotides line up with TRBD2. The J call is uncertain, as TRBJ2-5 better fits the DNA end. This CDR3 has 19 residues. Germline V gene data show CDR1 as MNHEY and CDR2 as SVGAGI. CDR3 sequence (DNA): TGTGCCAGCAGTTACTCGAGTCGAGCACTAGCGGGGGTGTCGGAGACCCAGTACTTC. It codes for CASSYSSRALAGVSETQYF.

The chain recombines TRBV5-1 with TRBJ2-1, with TRBD1 matching over 10 bases. Germline V gene sequence: CDR1 SGHRS, CDR2 YFSETQ. J lost 8 bases, V lost 0 bases, and 5 bases had no gene match. The CDR3 runs to 15 residues. CDR3 amino acids: CASSLGQGAGYEQFF. As DNA, the CDR3 is TGCGCCAGCAGCTTGGGACAGGGGGCGGGTTATGAGCAGTTCTTC.

This clonotype was counted many times. The chain recombines TRBV12-3 or TRBV12-4 with TRBJ2-3; TRBD1 or TRBD2 may be the D gene (5 bases each). V lost 6 bases to trimming and J lost 6 bases, with 16 bases between them. The CDR3 totals 14 residues. The CDR3 region is CASSKGRSGDTQYF. The CDR3 DNA is TGTGCCAGCAGCAAGGGACGTTCTGGGGATACGCAGTATTTT.

This clonotype came up many times. The V gene is TRBV6-2 or TRBV6-3, the J gene TRBJ2-7; 10 positions match TRBD1. The ends lost 8 bases at V and 3 bases at J; junction bases unmatched: 10. The germline gives CDR1 MNHEY, CDR2 SVGEGT. The CDR3 length is 15 residues. The CDR3 bases are TGTGCCAGCGATGAGGCCGGGACAGGGGTCTACGAGCAGTACTTC. Protein: CASDEAGTGVYEQYF.

The sample holds many counts of this clonotype. This rearrangement joins TRBV10-3 to TRBJ2-7, with D possibly being TRBD1 (5 bases). Trimming removed 5 bases at V and 2 bases at J, with 13 bases between. From germline, CDR1 is ENHRY and CDR2 SYGVKD. The CDR3 extends over 14 amino acids. The CDR3 DNA reads TGTGCCATCAGTCATACAGGATCTCCCTACGAGCAGTACTTC. The encoded protein is CAISHTGSPYEQYF.